What follows are 3 T cell receptor beta chains derived from one specimen sequenced in a study of human T cells and chemical hapten exposure. TCRdb reprocessed the RACE reads via MiXCR and lists one record per CDR3 protein. This table holds some 39,000 distinct CDR3 sequences, more than 9% found once. As for time point: patch test 3, about 24 weeks after DPC sensitization. Treatment denoted: therapeutic diphenylcyclopropenone sensitization with weekly scalp DPC. Total RNA extraction was carried out from unfractionated whole blood. Here the sequenced sample was whole blood, taken in connection with sensitization to the hapten diphenylcyclopropenone (DPC). The receptors come from a man in his fifties with alopecia areata. Some clones in this sample may be carry-over from other donors' samples.

The J gene is TRBJ2-2, the V gene TRBV5-1; D gene uncertain. Germline-derived CDR1 and CDR2 are SGHRS and YFSETQ. This CDR3 contains 13 residues. V lost 2 bases to trimming and J lost 1 base, with 3 bases between them. The CDR3 nucleotides are TGCGCCAGCAGCTTTGGGAACACCGGGGAGCTGTTTTTT. Protein sequence: CASSFGNTGELFF.

The chain employs TRBV6-2 or TRBV6-3 and TRBJ2-1, with D possibly TRBD2 on 5 matching bases. Germline CDR1 MNHEY, CDR2 SVGEGT. Between the trimmed V and J ends, which lost 0 bases and 9 bases, there was a span of 12 bases. This CDR3 comprises 14 residues. CDR3 sequence reads: CASSYSIRGAEQFF. The CDR3 DNA reads TGTGCCAGCAGTTACTCGATCCGGGGTGCTGAGCAGTTCTTC.

This clonotype was seen many times. CDR3 DNA: TGCGCCAGCAGCCAAGGAGTAGGGCGGCCCCAGCATTTT. Translated: CASSQGVGRPQHF. The V gene is TRBV4-1, the J gene TRBJ1-5; D not resolved. Germline V CDR1 and CDR2: MGHRA, YSYEKL. The CDR3 loop spans 13 amino acids. Trimming shortened V by 1 base and J by 9 bases, and 10 bases separated the two germline ends.